This note documents a single T cell receptor (beta chain) sequence. Its antigen is unknown. Nothing much larger sits one base from this clone, and base qualities are not available. V is reduced by 4 bases and J by 6 bases, leaving a spacing of 12 bases between them. Sequences SNHLY (CDR1) and FYNNEI (CDR2) are obtained from the germline V gene. From its cysteine to its phenylalanine, the CDR3 spans 13 amino acids. Solely the CDR3 DNA is kept, with 39 bases framed from the first base. This entry belongs to a study of cytomegalovirus exposure and HLA in healthy donors (dated by TCRdb to the late 2010s). For the study in its entirety: According to an earlier analysis of several hundred of the donors, about 179 million T cells yielded over 100 million unique TCR beta sequences and about 300 Gb of sequence data. About 310 gigabases of sequencing data and some 85 million unique TCR sequences were included in an early release covering 550 to 800 HLA-typed donors. The genetic ancestry cluster associated with self-reported Caucasian donors included 70% to 85% of the approximately 430 genotyped donors. The study aimed to test whether cataloging public T cell receptors could reveal signatures of past pathogen exposure. The T cell repertoires of roughly 660 subjects were profiled by immunosequencing and related to cytomegalovirus serostatus. Along with the approximately 700-subject first cohort, a separate validation cohort of over a hundred different subjects was used. To predict cytomegalovirus infection status, the study brought together high-throughput TCR immunosequencing, statistical association of individual TCRs with disease status, and machine learning. In a later analysis, previously published TCR beta repertoires from 600 to 850 donors were re-analyzed and high-resolution HLA genotyping was added so that TCR occurrence patterns could be studied. In the later analysis, no new phenotypic data were used to find candidate immune exposures; instead, reliance was placed on TCR beta sequences and their occurrence across donors. An earlier analysis of several hundred of the donors applied high-throughput TCR beta sequencing to assess whether each TCR beta V gene segment acted as functional or pseudogenic. Donor age, sex, ethnicity and CMV serostatus were collected together with the repertoire data. In a later genetic analysis, genome-wide SNP genotypes for about 65% of the roughly 700 donors were used, and that subset was treated as a discovery cohort. Every discovery cohort repertoire had been produced on one sequencing platform. Both class I and class II loci were covered by HLA typing, at four-digit resolution. Typing coverage varied by locus: about 620-630 donors for A, B, C, DRB1 and DQB1; around 560 for DQA1; more than 600 for DPA1; around 450 for DPB1. Roughly five DR-DQ haplotypes were handled as single units for association and clustering because linkage in the cohort was strong. Among about 360 genotyped donors of the cohort, an average of around 240,000 unique TCR beta nucleotide sequences were sequenced per donor, roughly 18% of them non-productive.

Paper-wide results and their limitations: V-gene and J-gene trimming of TCR beta chains was associated with a missense DCLRE1C variant in a later genetic analysis, and the association was replicated in an independent cohort. Linkage disequilibrium might explain the correlated functional status among segregating V segments, but an unknown experimental factor could not be excluded. When HLA alleles, especially DR and DQ, strongly co-occurred, attributing TCR associations to individual alleles was difficult. According to a later analysis, most CMV-associated TCR beta chains appeared to be HLA-restricted, and the HLA associations seemed to be driven largely by CMV exposure. According to a later analysis, TCR association rates differed among HLA loci, with DRB1 alleles showing the most associated TCRs and HLA-C alleles showing the fewest. The sequencing pipeline was judged likely to have produced a cluster of highly shared sequence variants as a technical artifact. A few of the identified cytomegalovirus-associated TCR beta chains were confirmed in vitro to be specific for cytomegalovirus antigens. In a later analysis, HLA-associated TCR beta chains were found to be more clonally expanded and to have lower generation probabilities than equally common non-associated chains. According to a later analysis, parvovirus B19, influenza, CMV and Epstein-Barr virus appeared linked to several top co-occurrence clusters. The cohort was sequenced for TCR beta chains only, and without alpha or paired-chain data the features that could be detected were limited. A further reported finding was that TCR beta sequences accurately predicted the HLA-A and HLA-B alleles for most subjects in the first cohort. At a false discovery rate of 0.05, a later analysis linked about 16,000 TCR beta sequences to specific HLA alleles. It was suggested by the authors that the approach could potentially be generalized to other disease states and immunological phenotypes. Because HLA typing was unavailable for some donors at each locus, only the typed subset was used in association tests. The study gave a list of under 200 TCR beta chains associated with cytomegalovirus. Presence/absence analyses assumed roughly uniform sequencing depth across donors, an assumption that may not hold. CMV serostatus was the only immune exposure information available for the cohort. An earlier analysis of approximately 570 of the donors showed that most TCR beta V segments appeared in productive rearrangements either about 87% or about 30% of the time, which broadly matched IMGT annotations. The classifier was reported to diagnose cytomegalovirus status with high specificity and sensitivity in both the original and validation cohorts. A later genetic analysis reported fewer N-insertions in productive TCRs among donors in an Asian-associated ancestry cluster than the roughly 690-donor mean. Seventeen rarely observed V segments, including chromosome 9 orphons, were excluded from the earlier analysis of about 500 of the donors because counts were too low. Because the 87-base-pair reads could not distinguish some IMGT-functional V segments, including TRBV6-2 and TRBV6-3, those segments were excluded. Across donors, most TCR sequences were observed very rarely, whereas some public TCRs were present in many individuals.

The library was produced with the immunoSEQ multiplex PCR assay. For the multiplex PCR, a mixture combining 60 forward primers for TCR Vbeta segments and 13 reverse primers for TCR Jbeta segments was used. Amplification of the CDR3 region of rearranged TCR beta genes was performed with a multiplex PCR assay on genomic DNA. The amplified TCR beta libraries were sequenced on the Illumina HiSeq System as 87-base-pair reads. The published analysis was carried out like this. A later analysis counted some 80 million unique TCR beta chains across the 550 to 750 repertoires, and 10 million to 12 million of these chains were shared by at least two donors. Raw reads were error-corrected and collapsed into unique sequences with a nearest-neighbor algorithm that merged closely related sequences to remove PCR and sequencing errors. V, D and J gene segments were assigned by aligning CDR3 sequences to IMGT reference sequences. For a sequence to be retained, a match of at least six nucleotides was required to both a V gene segment and a J gene segment. Rearrangements were called productive when the CDR3 lacked stop codons and stayed in frame with V and J; all others were non-productive. Following IMGT convention, CDR3 was defined as the stretch from the second conserved V-encoded cysteine to the conserved J-encoded phenylalanine. The earlier analysis of about 610 of the donors excluded any sequence lacking an unambiguous match to a single V gene segment. An earlier analysis of fewer than 650 of the donors classified V segments as functional when productive rearrangements were above 56.7% and as segregating when the standard deviation between donors was above 5%. A statistical classification framework was built for diagnosing cytomegalovirus status from the catalog of TCR beta chain sequences. V and J gene assignment, in a later analysis, came from comparing TCR nucleotide sequences with IMGT/GENE-DB human TR gene sequences. The TCRdist pipeline was used in a later analysis to assign CDR3 sequences and most-parsimonious VDJ recombination scenarios. In a later analysis, each TCR beta chain was defined by its CDR3 amino acid sequence together with its V-gene family, and reads lacking a unique V-gene family were excluded. A later analysis removed roughly 590 highly shared, low-generation-probability nucleotide sequences to deal with suspected cross-contamination and a sequencing artifact. In a later analysis, a clonal expansion index was calculated for each public chain from normalized within-repertoire ranks of inferred template counts. A later analysis computed generation probabilities with a VDJ recombination model fitted to out-of-frame rearrangements, and checked the results against IGoR. In a later analysis, hypergeometric tests were used to score TCR-TCR, TCR-HLA and TCR-CMV co-occurrence, with a repertoire-size bias correction applied to TCR pairs. In a later analysis, false discovery rates were estimated by permuting HLA or CMV assignments 20 times. A later analysis grouped co-occurring TCRs with DBSCAN, adding TCRdist sequence similarity when clustering within HLA-allele-positive subsets. Repertoires with fewer than 30,000 or more than 120,000 public chains, plus five repertoires with anomalous nucleotide sharing, were excluded from co-occurrence clustering. This is the immuneACCESS table as TCRdb keeps it, with only in-frame sequences that have V and J called. A part of the clones is gone; compared with another copy, unresolved V genes explain less than half, and the rest is unexplained. The V and J calls and clone size come from that table; D and trimming were worked out from the DNA. This sample lists 150,000 to 200,000 clones; 60% to 85% were detected once. The leading ten clones occupy approximately 3.1% of the sample.

The cohort comprised some 730 healthy bone marrow donors. At the time of sampling, all cohort members were nominally healthy, though unrecorded immune exposures were likely present. The donor was CMV seronegative and belonged to the group of several hundred seronegative cohort members. A peripheral blood sample was collected from each donor, and TCR beta sequencing was performed on peripheral blood mononuclear cells. Genomic DNA extraction from the blood cell samples was performed with the Qiagen DNeasy Blood Extraction Kit. Sequenced sample: PBMCs. This sequence uses TRBV2 and TRBJ1-1, with the D gene uncertain. The receptor's source is a woman in her thirties or forties in good health and CMV-seronegative. The DNA reads TGTGCCAGCAGTGTGGCCAGAACCGCTGAAGCTTTCTTT. It translates to CASSVARTAEAFF.